This T cell receptor beta chain stems from a study of early T cells in non-severe SARS-CoV-2 infection. Each CDR3 protein is one row after TCRdb ran MiXCR on the 5' RACE reads. The sample lists 25,000 to 35,000 distinct CDR3 sequences; 6% to 7.5% were seen once. After removal of 6 bases from V and 4 bases from J, the junction contained 8 bases not matched to a gene. Germline CDR1 reads MNHEY; CDR2 reads SVGEGT. This CDR3 is 14 amino acids long. This clonotype was detected ten times or more. The chain carries TRBV6-2 or TRBV6-3 and TRBJ1-2; 7 bases agree with TRBD1. The sample here was whole blood, taken at baseline. The receptor's source is an adult who was a healthcare worker with PCR-confirmed SARS-CoV-2 infection or an uninfected control (not recorded which). CDR3 protein: CASRWTGTPYGYTF. As DNA, the CDR3 is TGTGCCAGCAGATGGACAGGCACCCCCTATGGCTACACCTTC.